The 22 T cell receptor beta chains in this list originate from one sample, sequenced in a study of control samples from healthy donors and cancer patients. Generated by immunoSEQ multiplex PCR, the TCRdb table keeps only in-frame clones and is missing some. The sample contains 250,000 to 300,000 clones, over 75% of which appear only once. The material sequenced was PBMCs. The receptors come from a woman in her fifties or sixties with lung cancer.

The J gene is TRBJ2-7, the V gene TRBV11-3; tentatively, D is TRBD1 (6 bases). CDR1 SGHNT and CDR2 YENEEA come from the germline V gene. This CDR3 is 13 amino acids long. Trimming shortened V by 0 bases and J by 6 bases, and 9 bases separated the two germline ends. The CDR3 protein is CASSLDQGSEQYF. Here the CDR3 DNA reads TGTGCCAGCAGCTTAGATCAGGGGTCCGAGCAGTACTTC. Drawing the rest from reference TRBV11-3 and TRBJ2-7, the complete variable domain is EAGVVQSPRYKIIEKKQPVAFWCNPISGHNTLYWYLQNLGQGPELLIRYENEEAVDDSQLPKDRFSAERLKGVDSTLKIQPAELGDSAVYLCASSLDQGSEQYFGPGTRLTVT.

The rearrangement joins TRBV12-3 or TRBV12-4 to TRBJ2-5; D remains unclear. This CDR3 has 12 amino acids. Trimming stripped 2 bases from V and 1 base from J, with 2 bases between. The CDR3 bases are TGTGCCAGCAGTTTAATCCAAGAGACCCAGTACTTC. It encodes CASSLIQETQYF.

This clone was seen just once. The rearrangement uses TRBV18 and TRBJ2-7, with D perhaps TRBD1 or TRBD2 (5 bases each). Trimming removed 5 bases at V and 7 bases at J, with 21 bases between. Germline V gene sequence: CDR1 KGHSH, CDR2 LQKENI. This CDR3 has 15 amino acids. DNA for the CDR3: TGTGCCAGCTCAGCCATCGAGGGGCCTCTGGGGGAGCAGTACTTC. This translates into CASSAIEGPLGEQYF.

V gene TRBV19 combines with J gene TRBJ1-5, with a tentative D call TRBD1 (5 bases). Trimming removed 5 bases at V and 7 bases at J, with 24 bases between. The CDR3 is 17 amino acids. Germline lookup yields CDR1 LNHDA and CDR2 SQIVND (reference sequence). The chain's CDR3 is CASSSFSLLRVSQPQHF. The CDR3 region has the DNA TGTGCCAGTAGTTCCTTTAGTCTGCTCAGGGTGAGCCAGCCCCAGCATTTT.

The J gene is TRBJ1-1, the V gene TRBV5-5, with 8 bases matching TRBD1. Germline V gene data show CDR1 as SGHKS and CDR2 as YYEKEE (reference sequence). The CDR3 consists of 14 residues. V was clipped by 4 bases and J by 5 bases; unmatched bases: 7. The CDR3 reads CASSRTGRGTEAFF. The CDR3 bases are TGTGCCAGCAGCCGGACAGGGCGGGGTACTGAAGCTTTCTTT.

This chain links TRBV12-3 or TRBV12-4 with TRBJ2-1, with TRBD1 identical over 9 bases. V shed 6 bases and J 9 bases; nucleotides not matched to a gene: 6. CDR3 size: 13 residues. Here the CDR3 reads CASSQDRGGEQFF. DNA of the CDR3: TGTGCCAGCAGCCAGGACAGGGGAGGTGAGCAGTTCTTC.

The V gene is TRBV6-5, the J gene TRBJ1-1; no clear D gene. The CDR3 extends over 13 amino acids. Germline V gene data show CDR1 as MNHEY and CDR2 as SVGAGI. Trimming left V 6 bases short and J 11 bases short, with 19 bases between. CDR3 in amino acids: CASSHLPQTLAFF. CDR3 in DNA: TGTGCCAGCAGCCACTTACCTCAAACCCTGGCTTTCTTT.

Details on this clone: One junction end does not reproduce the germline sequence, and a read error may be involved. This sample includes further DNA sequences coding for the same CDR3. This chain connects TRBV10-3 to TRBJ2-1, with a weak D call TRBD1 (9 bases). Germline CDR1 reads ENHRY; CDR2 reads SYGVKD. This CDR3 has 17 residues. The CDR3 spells CPIRAGGGGTGSNEQFF. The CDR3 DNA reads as TGCCCCATCAGGGCGGGGGGCGGGGGGACAGGGTCGAATGAGCAGTTCTTC.

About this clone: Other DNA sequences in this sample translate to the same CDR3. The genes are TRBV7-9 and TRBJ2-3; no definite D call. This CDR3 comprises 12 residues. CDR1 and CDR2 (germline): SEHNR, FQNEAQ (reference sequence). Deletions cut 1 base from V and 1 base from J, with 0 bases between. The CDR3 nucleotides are TGTGCCAGCAGCTTAGGCACAGATACGCAGTATTTT. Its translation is CASSLGTDTQYF.

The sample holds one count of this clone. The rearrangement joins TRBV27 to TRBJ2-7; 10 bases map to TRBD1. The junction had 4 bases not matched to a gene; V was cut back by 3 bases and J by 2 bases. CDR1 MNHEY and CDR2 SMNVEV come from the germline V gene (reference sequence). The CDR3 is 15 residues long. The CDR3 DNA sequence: TGTGCCAGCAGTTTCCGGGACAGGGGCCCCTACGAGCAGTACTTC. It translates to CASSFRDRGPYEQYF.

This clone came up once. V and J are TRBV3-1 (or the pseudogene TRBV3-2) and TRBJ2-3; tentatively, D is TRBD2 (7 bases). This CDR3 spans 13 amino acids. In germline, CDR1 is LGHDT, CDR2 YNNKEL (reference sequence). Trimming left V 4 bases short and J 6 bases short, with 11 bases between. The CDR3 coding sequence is TGTGCCAGCAGCCCCGGGGGGCTGGATACGCAGTATTTT. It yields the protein CASSPGGLDTQYF.

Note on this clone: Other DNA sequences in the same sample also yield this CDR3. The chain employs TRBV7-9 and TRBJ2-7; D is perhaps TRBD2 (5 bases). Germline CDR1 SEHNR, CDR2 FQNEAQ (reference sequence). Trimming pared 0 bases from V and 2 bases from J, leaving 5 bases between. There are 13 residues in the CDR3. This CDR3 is CASSLAGAYEQYF. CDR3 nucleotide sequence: TGTGCCAGCAGCTTAGCCGGGGCCTACGAGCAGTACTTC.

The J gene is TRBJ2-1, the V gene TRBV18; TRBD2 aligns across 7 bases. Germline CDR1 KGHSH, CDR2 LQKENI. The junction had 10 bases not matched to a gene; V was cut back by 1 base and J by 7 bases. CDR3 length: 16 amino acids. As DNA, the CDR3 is TGTGCCAGCTCACCACTGCCCCGCGGGAGTATTAATGAGCAGTTCTTC. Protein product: CASSPLPRGSINEQFF.

CDR3 DNA: TGTGCCAGCAGCCGGGACTACAATGAGCAGTTCTTC. Translated, it gives CASSRDYNEQFF. This chain connects TRBV7-9 to TRBJ2-1, with a weak D call TRBD2 (5 bases). Trimming left V 5 bases short and J 3 bases short, with 5 bases between. CDR3 length: 12 residues. Germline CDR1 reads SEHNR; CDR2 reads FQNEAQ (reference sequence).

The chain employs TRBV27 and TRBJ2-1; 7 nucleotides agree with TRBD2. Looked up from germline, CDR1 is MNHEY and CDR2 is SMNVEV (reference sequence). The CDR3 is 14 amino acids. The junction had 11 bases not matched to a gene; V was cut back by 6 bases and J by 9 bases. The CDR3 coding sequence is TGTGCCAGCAGGGTTCAGGCGGGAGTCACTGAGCAGTTCTTC. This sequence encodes CASRVQAGVTEQFF.

The CDR3 spells CASRQGAQNTGELFF. The CDR3 nucleotides read TGTGCCAGCAGGCAGGGGGCCCAGAACACCGGGGAGCTGTTTTTT. This chain links TRBV6-5 with TRBJ2-2; 8 nucleotides align to TRBD1. The germline gives CDR1 MNHEY, CDR2 SVGAGI. V lost 6 bases to trimming and J lost 1 base; unmatched junction nucleotides: 4. The CDR3 consists of 15 residues.

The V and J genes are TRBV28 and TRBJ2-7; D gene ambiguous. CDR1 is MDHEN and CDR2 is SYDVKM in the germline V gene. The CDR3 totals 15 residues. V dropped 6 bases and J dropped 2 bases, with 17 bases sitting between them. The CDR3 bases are TGTGCCAGCAGCTTACCCGGGCTAGAGACCTACGAGCAGTACTTC. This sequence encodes CASSLPGLETYEQYF.

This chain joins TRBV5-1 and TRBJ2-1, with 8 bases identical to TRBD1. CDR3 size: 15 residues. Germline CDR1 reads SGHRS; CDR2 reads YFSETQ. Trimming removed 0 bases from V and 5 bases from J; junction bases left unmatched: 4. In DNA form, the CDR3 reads TGCGCCAGCAGCTTGGGGACAGGGATCCACAATGAGCAGTTCTTC. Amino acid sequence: CASSLGTGIHNEQFF.

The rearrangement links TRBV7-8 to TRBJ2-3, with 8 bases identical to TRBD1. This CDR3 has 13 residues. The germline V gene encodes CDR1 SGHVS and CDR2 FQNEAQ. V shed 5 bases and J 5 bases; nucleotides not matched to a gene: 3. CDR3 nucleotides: TGTGCCAGCAGCCGCGACAGGGGAGATACGCAGTATTTT. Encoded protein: CASSRDRGDTQYF.

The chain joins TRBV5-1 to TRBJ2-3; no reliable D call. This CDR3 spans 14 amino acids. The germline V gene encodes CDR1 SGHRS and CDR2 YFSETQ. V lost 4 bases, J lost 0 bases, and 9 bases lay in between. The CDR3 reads CASSTGQSTDTQYF. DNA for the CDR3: TGCGCCAGCAGCACCGGCCAGAGCACAGATACGCAGTATTTT.

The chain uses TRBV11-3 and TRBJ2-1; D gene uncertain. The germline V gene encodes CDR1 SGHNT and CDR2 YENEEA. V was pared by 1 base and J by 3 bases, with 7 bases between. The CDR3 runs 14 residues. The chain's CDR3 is CASSLVGDYNEQFF. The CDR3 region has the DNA TGTGCCAGCAGCTTAGTGGGTGACTACAATGAGCAGTTCTTC.

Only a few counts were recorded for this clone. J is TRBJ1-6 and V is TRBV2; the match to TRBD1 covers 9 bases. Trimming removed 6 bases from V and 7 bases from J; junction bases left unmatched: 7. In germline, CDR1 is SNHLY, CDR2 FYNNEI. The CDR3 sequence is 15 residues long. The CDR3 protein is CASSQPGQGNSPLHF. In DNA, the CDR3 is TGTGCCAGCAGCCAACCGGGACAGGGCAATTCACCCCTCCACTTT.